Listed below are T cell receptor beta chains from one sample, sequenced in a study of neurological immune-mediated disorders. TCRdb reanalysed the 5' RACE reads using MiXCR and keeps one entry per CDR3 protein. The sample consists of 15,000 to 20,000 distinct CDR3 sequences, 12% to 15% of them appearing once. Sequenced: CD4+ T cells from blood. Source of these receptors: a woman aged 55-70 years with HTLV-1-associated myelopathy (HAM/TSP). CDR3s include the opening cysteine and the closing phenylalanine or tryptophan. The D gene is left open where the match is weak. Where a row states a size, it is once, few, many or the class of an expanded clone; other rows omit it.

cdr3_aa,cdr3_nt,d_call,v_call,j_call,clone_size
CASSPIPTGGKDEQFF,TGTGCCAGCAGCCCGATCCCAACGGGGGGTAAGGATGAGCAGTTCTTC,TRBD2,TRBV4-2,TRBJ2-1,medium-sized
CSSSQGRGFYEQYF,TGTTCTAGCAGCCAAGGGCGGGGGTTTTACGAGCAGTACTTC,TRBD2,TRBV3-1,TRBJ2-7,NA
CASSLQGSSLYEQYF,TGTGCCAGCAGTTTACAGGGGTCGTCCCTCTACGAGCAGTACTTC,NA,TRBV27,TRBJ2-7,many
CSATPGFLYGYTF,TGCAGTGCTACCCCCGGGTTTCTCTATGGCTACACCTTC,NA,TRBV20-1,TRBJ1-2,NA
CSARDARREGADNSPLHF,TGCAGTGCTAGAGACGCCCGACGTGAGGGGGCAGACAATTCACCCCTCCACTTT,TRBD1,TRBV20-1,TRBJ1-6,few
CASSPRTGPRVEQYF,TGTGCCAGCAGCCCCCGGACGGGACCTCGGGTCGAGCAGTACTTC,NA,TRBV11-2,TRBJ2-7,many
CASRGRSGSAQETQYF,TGCGCCAGCAGAGGTAGAAGCGGGAGCGCTCAAGAGACCCAGTACTTC,TRBD2,TRBV5-1,TRBJ2-5,many
CSAFGRNSYEQYF,TGCAGTGCTTTCGGACGGAACTCCTACGAGCAGTACTTC,NA,TRBV20-1,TRBJ2-7,NA
CASNFGQRNTEAFF,TGCGCCAGCAACTTCGGACAGCGCAACACTGAAGCTTTCTTT,NA,TRBV5-1,TRBJ1-1,many
CASSPGLTNEKLFF,TGCGCCAGCAGCCCAGGGTTGACTAATGAAAAACTGTTTTTT,NA,TRBV5-1,TRBJ1-4,many
CASSYSNPNTEAFF,TGTGCCAGCAGTTACTCGAACCCGAACACTGAAGCTTTCTTT,NA,TRBV6-6,TRBJ1-1,many
CASSFWTETNEQYF,TGCGCCAGCAGCTTTTGGACAGAGACCAACGAGCAGTACTTC,NA,TRBV5-1,TRBJ2-7,many
CASRSGGGGLVNEQFF,TGTGCCAGCAGGTCGGGGGGGGGGGGGCTGGTAAATGAGCAGTTCTTC,TRBD2,TRBV11-3,TRBJ2-1,NA
CASSLLAGGPGEQYF,TGTGCCAGCAGTTTACTAGCGGGAGGGCCGGGTGAGCAGTACTTC,TRBD2,TRBV12-3/TRBV12-4,TRBJ2-7,many
CSARTGSQETQYF,TGCAGTGCTAGGACAGGCTCCCAAGAGACCCAGTACTTC,NA,TRBV20-1,TRBJ2-5,many
CASSLAGAGLNTEAFF,TGCGCCAGCAGCTTGGCCGGTGCAGGTCTGAACACTGAAGCTTTCTTT,NA,TRBV5-1,TRBJ1-1,many
CASSSRGANEKLFF,TGTGCCAGCAGTAGCAGGGGGGCTAATGAAAAACTGTTTTTT,TRBD1,TRBV2,TRBJ1-4,many
CSAVSRLLGTVYQPQHF,TGCAGTGCCGTTTCCCGCCTGCTGGGGACAGTCTATCAGCCCCAGCATTTT,TRBD1,TRBV20-1,TRBJ1-5,many
CSAISGTGLGTQYF,TGCAGTGCTATCTCCGGGACAGGGTTGGGTACGCAGTATTTT,TRBD1,TRBV20-1,TRBJ2-3,many
CSAGVVGELFF,TGCAGTGCTGGAGTAGTCGGGGAGCTGTTTTTT,NA,TRBV20-1,TRBJ2-2,NA
CSVAARTVNTEAFF,TGCAGCGTGGCCGCCCGTACGGTGAACACTGAAGCTTTCTTT,NA,TRBV29-1,TRBJ1-1,many
CASSQDWDGYTF,TGTGCCAGCAGCCAAGACTGGGATGGCTACACCTTC,NA,TRBV7-9,TRBJ1-2,many
CSARVVRLAKNIQYF,TGCAGTGCTAGAGTGGTCAGGCTAGCCAAAAACATTCAGTACTTC,NA,TRBV20-1,TRBJ2-4,many
CASSTSGQGREKLFF,TGTGCCAGTAGCACCTCGGGACAGGGTAGAGAAAAACTGTTTTTT,TRBD1,TRBV19,TRBJ1-4,many
CASSSLSYEQYF,TGTGCCAGCAGCTCCCTCTCCTACGAGCAGTACTTC,NA,TRBV7-2,TRBJ2-7,many
CASRRGEAEQETQYF,TGTGCCAGCAGGAGGGGGGAGGCGGAACAAGAGACCCAGTACTTC,NA,TRBV6-5,TRBJ2-5,many
CASSQKGSKVTGELFF,TGTGCCAGCAGCCAGAAAGGGAGTAAGGTCACCGGGGAGCTGTTTTTT,NA,TRBV7-9,TRBJ2-2,many
CSASNQAGLGETQYF,TGCAGTGCCTCGAACCAGGCAGGGCTCGGAGAGACCCAGTACTTC,NA,TRBV20-1,TRBJ2-5,many
CASSLGGQGPYGYTF,TGTGCCAGCAGCTTAGGGGGACAGGGTCCCTATGGCTACACCTTC,TRBD1,TRBV7-2,TRBJ1-2,many
CSARAGGNTGELFF,TGCAGTGCTAGAGCGGGCGGGAACACCGGGGAGCTGTTTTTT,NA,TRBV20-1,TRBJ2-2,many
CASSPPPFRAGELFF,TGTGCCAGCTCACCACCACCTTTCCGGGCCGGGGAGCTGTTTTTT,NA,TRBV18,TRBJ2-2,many
CASSITGGRQPQHF,TGTGCCAGTAGTATCACAGGGGGCCGTCAGCCCCAGCATTTT,TRBD1,TRBV19,TRBJ1-5,many
CASSEAGPANYGYTF,TGTGCCAGCAGTGAAGCGGGGCCAGCCAACTATGGCTACACCTTC,NA,TRBV6-1,TRBJ1-2,many
CATSDLDLGLAALPLYEQYF,TGTGCCACCAGTGATTTGGATTTAGGACTAGCGGCCCTTCCCCTCTACGAGCAGTACTTC,TRBD2,TRBV24-1,TRBJ2-7,many
CASSGQINTGELFF,TGTGCCAGCAGTGGACAGATAAACACCGGGGAGCTGTTTTTT,NA,TRBV25-1,TRBJ2-2,many
CSAPLTATGKSYNEQFF,TGCAGTGCTCCTTTAACCGCGACAGGAAAGTCCTACAATGAGCAGTTCTTC,NA,TRBV20-1,TRBJ2-1,many
CASSLGRGQYTEAFF,TGTGCCAGCAGCTTAGGAAGGGGACAGTACACTGAAGCTTTCTTT,TRBD1,TRBV7-9,TRBJ1-1,many
CASSRLYEQYF,TGTGCCAGCAGCCGCCTCTACGAGCAGTACTTC,NA,TRBV3-1,TRBJ2-7,many
CASSPDNPSTDTQYF,TGCGCCAGCAGCCCGGACAACCCCAGCACAGATACGCAGTATTTT,NA,TRBV5-1,TRBJ2-3,many
CASSLVGKETQYF,TGTGCCAGCAGCTTAGTGGGAAAAGAGACCCAGTACTTC,NA,TRBV7-8,TRBJ2-5,many
CASSLYVIRTDTQYF,TGCGCCAGCAGCTTATACGTAATCCGCACAGATACGCAGTATTTT,NA,TRBV5-1,TRBJ2-3,medium-sized
CASSLAGGTGYGYTF,TGTGCCAGCAGCTTAGCCGGAGGGACGGGCTATGGCTACACCTTC,NA,TRBV7-2,TRBJ1-2,many
CSARDPTASEAFF,TGCAGTGCTAGAGATCCGACAGCGTCTGAAGCTTTCTTT,NA,TRBV20-1,TRBJ1-1,NA
CSAQGATDTQYF,TGCAGTGCACAGGGGGCAACAGATACGCAGTATTTT,TRBD1,TRBV20-1,TRBJ2-3,many
CATSNSGLWQFF,TGTGCCACCAGTAATTCTGGACTATGGCAGTTCTTC,NA,TRBV24-1,TRBJ2-1,once
CASSKARTGGAGDTEAFF,TGTGCCAGCAGCAAAGCCCGGACAGGGGGCGCGGGGGACACTGAAGCTTTCTTT,NA,TRBV21-1,TRBJ1-1,many
CASSQGSSGNTIYF,TGTGCCAGCAGCCAAGGTAGCTCTGGAAACACCATATATTTT,NA,TRBV3-1,TRBJ1-3,many
CASSLAVTGTGELFF,TGCGCCAGCAGCTTGGCAGTTACGGGCACCGGGGAGCTGTTTTTT,NA,TRBV5-1,TRBJ2-2,many
CASTQGLSYEQYF,TGTGCCAGCACCCAGGGACTCTCCTACGAGCAGTACTTC,NA,TRBV2,TRBJ2-7,once
CASSLFQNNEQFF,TGTGCCAGCAGCTTATTCCAGAACAATGAGCAGTTCTTC,NA,TRBV11-3,TRBJ2-1,many
CASISGTATDTQYF,TGTGCCAGCATCTCCGGGACGGCTACAGATACGCAGTATTTT,NA,TRBV9,TRBJ2-3,NA
CATLGGLNQPQHF,TGTGCCACACTAGGGGGGCTCAATCAGCCCCAGCATTTT,NA,TRBV19,TRBJ1-5,many
CASSEGLSPYEQYF,TGCGCCAGCAGCGAGGGACTCTCGCCCTACGAGCAGTACTTC,NA,TRBV5-1,TRBJ2-7,many
CSASSQDETSGKNEQFF,TGCAGTGCCAGCAGCCAAGATGAAACTAGCGGGAAAAATGAGCAGTTCTTC,TRBD2,TRBV20-1,TRBJ2-1,NA
CSAPSSGGNTIYF,TGCAGTGCTCCTTCCTCGGGAGGAAACACCATATATTTT,NA,TRBV20-1,TRBJ1-3,many